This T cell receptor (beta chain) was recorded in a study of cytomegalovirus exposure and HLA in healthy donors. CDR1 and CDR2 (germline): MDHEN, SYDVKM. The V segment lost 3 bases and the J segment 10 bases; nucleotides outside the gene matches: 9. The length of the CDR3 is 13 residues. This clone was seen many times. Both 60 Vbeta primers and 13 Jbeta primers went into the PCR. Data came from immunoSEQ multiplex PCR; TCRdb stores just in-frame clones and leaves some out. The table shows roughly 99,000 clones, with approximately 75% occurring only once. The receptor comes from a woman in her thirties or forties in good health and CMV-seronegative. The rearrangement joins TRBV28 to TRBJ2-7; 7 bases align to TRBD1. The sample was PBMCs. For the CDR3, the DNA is TGTGCCAGCAGTTTCCAAAACAGGGGCTATCAGTACTTC. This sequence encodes CASSFQNRGYQYF.